This T cell receptor (beta chain) was obtained from a study of graft-versus-host responses after intestinal transplantation. General study points: Recipient marrow harbored GvH clones, some of which surfaced first in ileum or blood.

This CDR3 has 16 residues. The V gene end was trimmed by 6 bases and the J gene end by 2 bases; junction bases not matched to a gene: 5. Germline V gene data show CDR1 as MDHEN and CDR2 as SYDVKM. Method: immunoSEQ multiplex PCR; TCRdb's copy keeps in-frame clones and lacks some. The repertoire includes 65,000 to 90,000 clones, around 90% of them detected once, and roughly 0.37% sits in the top ten. This clone was detected once. The antigen is not known. The chain uses TRBV28 and TRBJ2-6; 9 nucleotides match TRBD1. The clonotype was recovered from a human donor who was the organ donor for an intestinal transplant. Specimen: unstimulated CD8+ T cells sorted from spleen or lymph node cells, collected before transplant. In nucleotides, the CDR3 is TGTGCCAGCAGACAGGGGGCACCCCCTGGGGCCAACGTCCTGACTTTC. This sequence encodes CASRQGAPPGANVLTF.